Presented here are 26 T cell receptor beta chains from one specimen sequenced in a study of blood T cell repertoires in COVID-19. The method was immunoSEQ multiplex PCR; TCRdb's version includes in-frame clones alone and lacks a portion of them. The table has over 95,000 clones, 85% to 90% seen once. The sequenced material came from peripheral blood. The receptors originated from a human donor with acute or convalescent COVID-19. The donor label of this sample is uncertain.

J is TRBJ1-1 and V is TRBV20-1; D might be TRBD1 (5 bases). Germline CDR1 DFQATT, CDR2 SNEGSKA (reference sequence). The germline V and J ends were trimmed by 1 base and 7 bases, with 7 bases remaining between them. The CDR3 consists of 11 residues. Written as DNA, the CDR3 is TGCAGTGCTAGAGTCACAGGTGAAGCTTTCTTT. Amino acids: CSARVTGEAFF.

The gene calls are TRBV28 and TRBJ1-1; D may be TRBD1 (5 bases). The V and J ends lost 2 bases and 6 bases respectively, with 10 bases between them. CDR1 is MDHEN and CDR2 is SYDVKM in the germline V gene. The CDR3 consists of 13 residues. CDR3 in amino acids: CASSLVSTAEAFF. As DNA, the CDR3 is TGTGCCAGCAGTTTAGTTTCGACAGCTGAAGCTTTCTTT.

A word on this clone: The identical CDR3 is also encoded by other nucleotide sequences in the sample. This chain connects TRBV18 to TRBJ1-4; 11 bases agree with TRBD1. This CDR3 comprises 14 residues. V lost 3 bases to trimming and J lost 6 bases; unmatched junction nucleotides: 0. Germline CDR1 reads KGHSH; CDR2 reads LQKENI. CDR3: CASSPGQGDEKLFF. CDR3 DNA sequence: TGTGCCAGCTCACCGGGACAGGGGGATGAAAAACTGTTTTTT.

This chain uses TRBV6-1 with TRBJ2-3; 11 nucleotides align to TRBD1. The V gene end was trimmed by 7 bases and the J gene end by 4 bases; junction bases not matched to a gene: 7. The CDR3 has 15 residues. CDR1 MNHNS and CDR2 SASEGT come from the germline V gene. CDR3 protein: CASTNRGQGADTQYF. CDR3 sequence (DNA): TGTGCCAGCACCAACAGGGGACAGGGGGCAGATACGCAGTATTTT.

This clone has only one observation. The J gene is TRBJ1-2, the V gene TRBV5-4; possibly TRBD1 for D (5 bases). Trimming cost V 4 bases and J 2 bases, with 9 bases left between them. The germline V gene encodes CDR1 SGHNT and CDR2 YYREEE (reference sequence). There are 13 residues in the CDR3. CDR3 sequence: CASSPDRNYGYTF. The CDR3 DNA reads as TGTGCCAGCAGCCCAGACAGAAACTATGGCTACACCTTC.

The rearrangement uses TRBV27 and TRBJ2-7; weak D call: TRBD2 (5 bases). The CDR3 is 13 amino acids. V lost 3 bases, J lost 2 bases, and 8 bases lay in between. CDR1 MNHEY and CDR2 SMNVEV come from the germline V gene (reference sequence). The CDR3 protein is CASSFTGTYEQYF. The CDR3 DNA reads TGTGCCAGCAGTTTTACGGGAACCTACGAGCAGTACTTC.

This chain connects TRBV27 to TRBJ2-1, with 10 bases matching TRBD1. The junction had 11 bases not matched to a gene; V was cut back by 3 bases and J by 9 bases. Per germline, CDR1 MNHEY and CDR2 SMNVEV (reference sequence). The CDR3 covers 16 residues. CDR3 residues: CASSLPRTGGFGEQFF. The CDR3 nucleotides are TGTGCCAGCAGTTTGCCCCGGACAGGGGGGTTTGGTGAGCAGTTCTTC.

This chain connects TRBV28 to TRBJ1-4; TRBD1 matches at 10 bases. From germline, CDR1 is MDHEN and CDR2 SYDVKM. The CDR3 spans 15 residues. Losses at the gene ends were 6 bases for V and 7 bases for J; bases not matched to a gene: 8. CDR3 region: CASSHPRTGGEKLFF. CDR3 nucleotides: TGTGCCAGCAGCCACCCCCGGACAGGGGGTGAAAAACTGTTTTTT.

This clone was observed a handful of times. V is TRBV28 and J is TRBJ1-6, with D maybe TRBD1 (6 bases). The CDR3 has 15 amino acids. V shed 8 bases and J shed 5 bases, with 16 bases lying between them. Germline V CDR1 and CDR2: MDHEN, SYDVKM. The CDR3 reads CASGIGGADNSPLHF. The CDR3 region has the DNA TGTGCCAGCGGCATAGGGGGGGCCGATAATTCACCCCTCCACTTT.

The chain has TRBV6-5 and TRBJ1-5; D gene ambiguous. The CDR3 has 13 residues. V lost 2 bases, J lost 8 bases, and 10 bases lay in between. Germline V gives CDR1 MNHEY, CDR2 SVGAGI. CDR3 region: CASSYNFREPQHF. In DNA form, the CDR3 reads TGTGCCAGCAGTTACAACTTTAGAGAGCCCCAGCATTTT.

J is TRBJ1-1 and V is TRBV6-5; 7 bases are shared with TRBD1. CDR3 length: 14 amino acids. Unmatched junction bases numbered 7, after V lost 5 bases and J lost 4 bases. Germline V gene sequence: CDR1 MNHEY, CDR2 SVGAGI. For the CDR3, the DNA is TGTGCCAGCAGTAGAAGACAGGGTGGCACTGAAGCTTTCTTT. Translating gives CASSRRQGGTEAFF.

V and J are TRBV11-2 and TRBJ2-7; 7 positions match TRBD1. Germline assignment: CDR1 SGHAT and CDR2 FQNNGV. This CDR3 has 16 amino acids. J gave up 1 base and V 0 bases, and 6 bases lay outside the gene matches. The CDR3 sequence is CASSLDPDRRSYEQYF. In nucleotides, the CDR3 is TGTGCCAGCAGCTTAGACCCGGACAGGCGATCCTACGAGCAGTACTTC.

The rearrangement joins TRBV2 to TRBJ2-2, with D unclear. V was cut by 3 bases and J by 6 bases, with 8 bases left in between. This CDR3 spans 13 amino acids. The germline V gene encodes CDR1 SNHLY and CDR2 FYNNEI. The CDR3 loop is CASSEFAPGELFF. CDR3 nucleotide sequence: TGTGCCAGCAGTGAGTTCGCGCCCGGGGAGCTGTTTTTT.

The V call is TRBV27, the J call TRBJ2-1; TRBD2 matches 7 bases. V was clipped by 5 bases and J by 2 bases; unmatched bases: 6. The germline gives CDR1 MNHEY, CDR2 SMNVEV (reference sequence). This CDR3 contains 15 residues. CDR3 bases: TGTGCCAGCAGTGACGGGGGGACGGCCTACAATGAGCAGTTCTTC. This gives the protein CASSDGGTAYNEQFF.

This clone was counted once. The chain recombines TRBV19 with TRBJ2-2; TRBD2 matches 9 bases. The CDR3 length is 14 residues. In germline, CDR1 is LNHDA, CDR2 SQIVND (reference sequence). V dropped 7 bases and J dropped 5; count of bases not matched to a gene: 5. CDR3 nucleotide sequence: TGTGCCAGTACCGCGCGGGGGGGGACCGGGGAGCTGTTTTTT. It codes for CASTARGGTGELFF.

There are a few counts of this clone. The CDR3 sequence: CASSLTGWGEKLFF. The CDR3 bases are TGTGCCAGCAGCTTGACAGGGTGGGGTGAAAAACTGTTTTTT. V gene TRBV5-5 combines with J gene TRBJ1-4; possible D gene TRBD1, 6 bases. CDR3 length: 14 residues. Germline CDR1 and CDR2: SGHKS and YYEKEE (reference sequence). V was pared by 1 base and J by 7 bases, with 11 bases between.

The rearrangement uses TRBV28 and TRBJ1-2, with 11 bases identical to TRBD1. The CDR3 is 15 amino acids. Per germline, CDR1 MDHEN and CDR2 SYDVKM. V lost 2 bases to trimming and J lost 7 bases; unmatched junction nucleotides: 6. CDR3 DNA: TGTGCCAGCAGTTTAGGACAGGGGGCGGTAGGTGGCTACACCTTC. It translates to CASSLGQGAVGGYTF.

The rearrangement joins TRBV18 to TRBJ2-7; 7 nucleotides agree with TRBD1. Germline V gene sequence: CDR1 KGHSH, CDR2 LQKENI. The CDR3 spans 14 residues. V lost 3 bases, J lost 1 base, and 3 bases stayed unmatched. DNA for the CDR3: TGTGCCAGCTCACCCCCGGGACAGTCCTACGAGCAGTACTTC. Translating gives CASSPPGQSYEQYF. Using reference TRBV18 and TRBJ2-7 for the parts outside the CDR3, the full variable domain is NAGVMQNPRHLVRRRGQEARLRCSPMKGHSHVYWYRQLPEEGLKFMVYLQKENIIDESGMPKERFSAEFPKEGPSILRIQQVVRGDSAAYFCASSPPGQSYEQYFGPGTRLTVT.

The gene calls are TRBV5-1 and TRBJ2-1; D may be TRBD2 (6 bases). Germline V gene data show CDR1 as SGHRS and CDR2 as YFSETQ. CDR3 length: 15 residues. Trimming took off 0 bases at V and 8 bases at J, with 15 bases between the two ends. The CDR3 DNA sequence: TGCGCCAGCAGCTTGGAGGGACTCGGGTACGATGAGCAGTTCTTC. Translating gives CASSLEGLGYDEQFF.

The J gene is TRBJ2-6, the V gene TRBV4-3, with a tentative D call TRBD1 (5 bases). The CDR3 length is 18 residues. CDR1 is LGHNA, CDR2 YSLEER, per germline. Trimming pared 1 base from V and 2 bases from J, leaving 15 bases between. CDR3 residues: CASSQGTTAQAGANVLTF. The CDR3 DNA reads TGCGCCAGCAGCCAAGGGACGACAGCTCAGGCTGGGGCCAACGTCCTGACTTTC.

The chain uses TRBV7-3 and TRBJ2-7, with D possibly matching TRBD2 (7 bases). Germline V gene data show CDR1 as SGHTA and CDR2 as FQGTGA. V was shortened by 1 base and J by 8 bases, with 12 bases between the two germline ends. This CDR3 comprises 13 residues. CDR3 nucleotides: TGTGCCAGCAGCTTAATGGGGGGGACAAAGCAGTACTTC. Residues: CASSLMGGTKQYF.

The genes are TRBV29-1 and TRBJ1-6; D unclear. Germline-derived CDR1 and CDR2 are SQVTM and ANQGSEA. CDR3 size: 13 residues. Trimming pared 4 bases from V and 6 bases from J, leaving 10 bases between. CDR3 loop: CSVGVQPNSPLHF. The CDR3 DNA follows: TGCAGCGTTGGCGTACAGCCTAATTCACCCCTCCACTTT.

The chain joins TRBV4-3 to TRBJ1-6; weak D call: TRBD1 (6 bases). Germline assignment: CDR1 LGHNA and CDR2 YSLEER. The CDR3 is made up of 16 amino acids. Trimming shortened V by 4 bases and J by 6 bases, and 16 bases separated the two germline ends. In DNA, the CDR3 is TGCGCCAGCAGCCTTGCTTCGGGACATCCTAATTCACCCCTCCACTTT. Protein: CASSLASGHPNSPLHF.

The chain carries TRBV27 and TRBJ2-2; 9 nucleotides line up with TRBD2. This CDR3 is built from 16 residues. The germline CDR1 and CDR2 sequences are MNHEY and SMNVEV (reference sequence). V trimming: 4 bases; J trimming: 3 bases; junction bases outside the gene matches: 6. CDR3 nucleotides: TGTGCCAGCAGTTCAGAGCGGGGGGAAGACACCGGGGAGCTGTTTTTT. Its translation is CASSSERGEDTGELFF.

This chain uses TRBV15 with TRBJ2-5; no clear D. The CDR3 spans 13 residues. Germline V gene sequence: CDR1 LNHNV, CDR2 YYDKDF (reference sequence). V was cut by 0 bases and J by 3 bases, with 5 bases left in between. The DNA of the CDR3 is TGTGCCACCAGCAGAGAAGTAGAAGAGACCCAGTACTTC. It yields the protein CATSREVEETQYF.

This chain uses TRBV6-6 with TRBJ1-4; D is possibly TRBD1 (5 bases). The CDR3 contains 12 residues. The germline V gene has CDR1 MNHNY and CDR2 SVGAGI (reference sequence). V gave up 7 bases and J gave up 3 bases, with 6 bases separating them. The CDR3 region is CASTGSNEKLFF. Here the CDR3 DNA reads TGTGCCAGCACAGGGTCTAATGAAAAACTGTTTTTT.